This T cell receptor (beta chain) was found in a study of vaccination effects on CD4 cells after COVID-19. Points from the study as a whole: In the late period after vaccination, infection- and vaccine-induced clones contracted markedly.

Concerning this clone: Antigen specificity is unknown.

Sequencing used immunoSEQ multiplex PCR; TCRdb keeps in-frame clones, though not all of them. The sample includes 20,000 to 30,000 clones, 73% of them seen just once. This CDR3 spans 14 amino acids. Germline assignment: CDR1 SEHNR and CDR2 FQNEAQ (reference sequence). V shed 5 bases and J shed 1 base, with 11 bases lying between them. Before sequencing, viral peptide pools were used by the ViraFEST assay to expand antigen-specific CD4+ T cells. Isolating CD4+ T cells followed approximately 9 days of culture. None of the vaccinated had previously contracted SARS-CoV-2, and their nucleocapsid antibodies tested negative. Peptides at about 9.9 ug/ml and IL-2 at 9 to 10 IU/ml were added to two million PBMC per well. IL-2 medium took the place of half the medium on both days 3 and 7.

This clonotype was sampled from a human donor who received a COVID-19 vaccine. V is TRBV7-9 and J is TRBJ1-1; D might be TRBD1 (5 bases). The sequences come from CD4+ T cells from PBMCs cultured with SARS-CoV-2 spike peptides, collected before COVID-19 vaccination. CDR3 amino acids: CASSITGGNTEAFF. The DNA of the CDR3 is TGTGCCAGCAGCATAACCGGGGGGAACACTGAAGCTTTCTTT. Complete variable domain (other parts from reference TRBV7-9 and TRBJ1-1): DTGVSQNPRHKITKRGQNVTFRCDPISEHNRLYWYRQTLGQGPEFLTYFQNEAQLEKSRLLSDRFSAERPKGSFSTLEIQRTEQGDSAMYLCASSITGGNTEAFFGQGTRLTVV.